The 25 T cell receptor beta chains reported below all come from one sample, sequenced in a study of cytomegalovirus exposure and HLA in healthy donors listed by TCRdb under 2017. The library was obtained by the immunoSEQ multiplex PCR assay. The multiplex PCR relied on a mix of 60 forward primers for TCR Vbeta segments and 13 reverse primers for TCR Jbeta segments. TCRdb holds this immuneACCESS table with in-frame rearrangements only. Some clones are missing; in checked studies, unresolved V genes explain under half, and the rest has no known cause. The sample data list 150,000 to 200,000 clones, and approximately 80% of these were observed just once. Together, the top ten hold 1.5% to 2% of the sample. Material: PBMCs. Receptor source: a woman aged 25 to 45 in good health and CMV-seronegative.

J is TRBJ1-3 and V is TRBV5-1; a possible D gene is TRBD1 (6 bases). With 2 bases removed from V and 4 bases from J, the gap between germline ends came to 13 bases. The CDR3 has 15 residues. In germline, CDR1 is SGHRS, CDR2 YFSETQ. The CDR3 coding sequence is TGCGCCAGCAGCTTATACGGGGGGCCCGGAAACACCATATATTTT. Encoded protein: CASSLYGGPGNTIYF.

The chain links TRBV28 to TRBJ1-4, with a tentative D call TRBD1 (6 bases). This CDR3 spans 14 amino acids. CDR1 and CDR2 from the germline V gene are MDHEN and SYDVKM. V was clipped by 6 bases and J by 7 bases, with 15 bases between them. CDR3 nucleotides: TGTGCCAGCAGCTACGCGGGGGCTAGTGAAAAACTGTTTTTT. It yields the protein CASSYAGASEKLFF. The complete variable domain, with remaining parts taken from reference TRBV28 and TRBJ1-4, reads DVKVTQSSRYLVKRTGEKVFLECVQDMDHENMFWYRQDPGLGLRLIYFSYDVKMKEKGDIPEGYSVSREKKERFSLILESASTNQTSMYLCASSYAGASEKLFFGSGTQLSVL.

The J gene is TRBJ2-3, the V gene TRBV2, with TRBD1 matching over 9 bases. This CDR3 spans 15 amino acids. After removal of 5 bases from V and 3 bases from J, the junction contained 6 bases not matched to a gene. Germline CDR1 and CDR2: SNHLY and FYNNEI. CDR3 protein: CASSPGQGRTDTQYF. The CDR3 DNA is TGTGCCAGCAGTCCCGGACAGGGGAGGACAGATACGCAGTATTTT.

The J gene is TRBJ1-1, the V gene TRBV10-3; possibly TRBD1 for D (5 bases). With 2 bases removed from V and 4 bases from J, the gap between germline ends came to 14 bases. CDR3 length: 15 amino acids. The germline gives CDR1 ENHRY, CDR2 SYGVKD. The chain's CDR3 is CAISETGGEGTEAFF. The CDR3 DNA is TGTGCCATCAGTGAGACGGGGGGTGAAGGCACTGAAGCTTTCTTT.

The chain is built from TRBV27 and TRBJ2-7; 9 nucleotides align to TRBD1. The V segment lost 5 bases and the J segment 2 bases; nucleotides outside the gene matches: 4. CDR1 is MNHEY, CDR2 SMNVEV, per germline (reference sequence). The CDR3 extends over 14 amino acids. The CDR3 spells CASSPRDRAYEQYF. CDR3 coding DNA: TGTGCCAGCAGTCCCCGGGACAGGGCCTACGAGCAGTACTTC.

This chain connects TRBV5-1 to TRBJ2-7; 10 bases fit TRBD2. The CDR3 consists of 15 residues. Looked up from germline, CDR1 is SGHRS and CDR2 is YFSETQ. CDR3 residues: CASARGSGGAEEQYF. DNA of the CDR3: TGCGCTAGCGCCCGCGGGAGCGGGGGGGCTGAGGAGCAGTACTTC. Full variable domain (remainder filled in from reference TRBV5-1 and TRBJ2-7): KAGVTQTPRYLIKTRGQQVTLSCSPISGHRSVSWYQQTPGQGLQFLFEYFSETQRNKGNFPGRFSGRQFSNSRSEMNVSTLELGDSALYLCASARGSGGAEEQYFGPGTRLTVT.

CDR3 amino acids: CASPGALADSYEQYF. DNA for the CDR3: TGTGCCAGCCCGGGAGCACTAGCGGATTCCTACGAGCAGTACTTC. The V and J genes are TRBV25-1 and TRBJ2-7, with TRBD2 matching 8 bases. Germline V CDR1 and CDR2: MGHDK, SYGVNS. The V segment lost 8 bases and the J segment 1 base; nucleotides outside the gene matches: 10. CDR3 length: 15 amino acids.

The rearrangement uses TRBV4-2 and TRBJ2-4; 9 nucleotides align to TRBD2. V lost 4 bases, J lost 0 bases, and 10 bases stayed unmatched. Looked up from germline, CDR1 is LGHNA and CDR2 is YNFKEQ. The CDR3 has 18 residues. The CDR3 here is CASSPVISGGLAKNIQYF. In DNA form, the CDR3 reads TGTGCCAGCAGCCCGGTGATTAGCGGGGGTCTAGCCAAAAACATTCAGTACTTC.

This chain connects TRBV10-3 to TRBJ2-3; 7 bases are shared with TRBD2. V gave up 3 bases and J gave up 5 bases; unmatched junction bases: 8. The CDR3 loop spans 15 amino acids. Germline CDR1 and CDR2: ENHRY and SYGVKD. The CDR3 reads CAISDLAESKDTQYF. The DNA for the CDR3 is TGTGCCATCAGTGATCTAGCGGAGAGTAAAGATACGCAGTATTTT.

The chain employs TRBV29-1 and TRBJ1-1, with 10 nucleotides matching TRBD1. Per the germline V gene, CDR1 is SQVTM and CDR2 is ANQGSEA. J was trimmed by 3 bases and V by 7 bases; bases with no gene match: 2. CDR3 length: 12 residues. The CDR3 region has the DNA TGCAGCGCCGGACAGGGGGACACTGAAGCTTTCTTT. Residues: CSAGQGDTEAFF. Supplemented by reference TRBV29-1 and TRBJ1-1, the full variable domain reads SAVISQKPSRDICQRGTSLTIQCQVDSQVTMMFWYRQQPGQSLTLIATANQGSEATYESGFVIDKFPISRPNLTFSTLTVSNMSPEDSSIYLCSAGQGDTEAFFGQGTRLTVV.

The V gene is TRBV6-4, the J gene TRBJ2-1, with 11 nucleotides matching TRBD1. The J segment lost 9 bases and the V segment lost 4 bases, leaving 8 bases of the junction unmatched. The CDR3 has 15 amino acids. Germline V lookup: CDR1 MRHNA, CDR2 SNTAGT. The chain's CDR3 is CASSAGQGAIGEQFF. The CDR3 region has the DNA TGTGCCAGCAGTGCCGGACAGGGGGCGATAGGTGAGCAGTTCTTC.

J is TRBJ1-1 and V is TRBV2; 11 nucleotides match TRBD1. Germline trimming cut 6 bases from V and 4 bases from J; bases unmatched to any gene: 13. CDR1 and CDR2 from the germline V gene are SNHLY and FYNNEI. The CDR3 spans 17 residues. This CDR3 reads CASREPGQGGAITEAFF. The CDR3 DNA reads TGTGCCAGCAGGGAACCGGGACAGGGGGGCGCAATCACTGAAGCTTTCTTT.

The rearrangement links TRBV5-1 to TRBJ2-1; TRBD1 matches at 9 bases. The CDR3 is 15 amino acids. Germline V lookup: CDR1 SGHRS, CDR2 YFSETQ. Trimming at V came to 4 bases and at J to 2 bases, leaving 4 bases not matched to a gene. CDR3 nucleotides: TGCGCCAGCAGCACGGGACAGGGCACCTACAATGAGCAGTTCTTC. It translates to CASSTGQGTYNEQFF.

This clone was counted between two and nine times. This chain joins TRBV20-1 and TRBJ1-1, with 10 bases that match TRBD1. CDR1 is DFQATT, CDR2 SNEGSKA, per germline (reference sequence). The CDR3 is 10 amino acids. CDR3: CRLGQGGAFF. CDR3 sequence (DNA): TGCAGGCTAGGACAGGGGGGCGCTTTCTTT.

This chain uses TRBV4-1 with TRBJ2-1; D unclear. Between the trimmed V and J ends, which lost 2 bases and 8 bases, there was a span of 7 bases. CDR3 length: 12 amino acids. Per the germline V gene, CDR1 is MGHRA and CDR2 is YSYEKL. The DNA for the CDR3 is TGCGCCAGCAGCCAAATCCGTGATGAGCAGTTCTTC. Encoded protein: CASSQIRDEQFF.

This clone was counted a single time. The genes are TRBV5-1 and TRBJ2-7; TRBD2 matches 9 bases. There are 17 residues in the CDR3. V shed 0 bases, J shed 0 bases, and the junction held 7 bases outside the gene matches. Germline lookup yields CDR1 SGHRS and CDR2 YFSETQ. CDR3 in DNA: TGCGCCAGCAGCTTGGGGCTAGCGGGGCCCACCTCCTACGAGCAGTACTTC. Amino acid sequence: CASSLGLAGPTSYEQYF.

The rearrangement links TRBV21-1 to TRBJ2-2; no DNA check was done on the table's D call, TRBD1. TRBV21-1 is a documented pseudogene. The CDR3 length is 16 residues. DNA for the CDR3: TGTGCCAGCAGCAACCTAGAAACAGGTGGCACCGGGGAGCTGTTTTTT. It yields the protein CASSNLETGGTGELFF.

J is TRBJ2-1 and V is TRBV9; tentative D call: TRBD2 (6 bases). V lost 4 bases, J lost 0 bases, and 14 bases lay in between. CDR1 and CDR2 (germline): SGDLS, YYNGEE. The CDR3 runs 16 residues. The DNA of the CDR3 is TGTGCCAGCAGCTCCCCGGGACTCAGCTCCTACAATGAGCAGTTCTTC. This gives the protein CASSSPGLSSYNEQFF.

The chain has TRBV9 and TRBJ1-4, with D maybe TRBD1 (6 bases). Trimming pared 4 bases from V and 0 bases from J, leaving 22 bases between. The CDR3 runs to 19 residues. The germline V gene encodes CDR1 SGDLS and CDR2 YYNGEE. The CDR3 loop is CASSLSVVEGGTTNEKLFF. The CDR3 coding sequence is TGTGCCAGCAGCCTAAGCGTCGTGGAGGGGGGGACAACTAATGAAAAACTGTTTTTT.

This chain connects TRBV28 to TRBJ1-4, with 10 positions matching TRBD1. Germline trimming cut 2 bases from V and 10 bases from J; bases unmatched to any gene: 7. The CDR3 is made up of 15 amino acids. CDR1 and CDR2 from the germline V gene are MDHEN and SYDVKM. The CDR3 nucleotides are TGTGCCAGCAGTTTACCGACAGGGGGCTTGGGAAAACTGTTTTTT. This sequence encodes CASSLPTGGLGKLFF.

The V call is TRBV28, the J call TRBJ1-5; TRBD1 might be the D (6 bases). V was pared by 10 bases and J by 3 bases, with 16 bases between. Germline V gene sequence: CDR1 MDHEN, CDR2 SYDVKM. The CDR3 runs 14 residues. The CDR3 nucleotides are TGTGCCATCGAACCCGGGACACTCAATCAGCCCCAGCATTTT. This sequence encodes CAIEPGTLNQPQHF.

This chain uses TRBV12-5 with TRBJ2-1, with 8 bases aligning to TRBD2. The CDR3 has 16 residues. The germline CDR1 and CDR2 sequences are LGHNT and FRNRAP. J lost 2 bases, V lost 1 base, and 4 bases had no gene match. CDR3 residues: CASGLAGLGPYNEQFF. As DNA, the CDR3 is TGTGCTAGTGGTTTGGCGGGACTAGGACCCTACAATGAGCAGTTCTTC. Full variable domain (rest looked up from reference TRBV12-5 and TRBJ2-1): DARVTQTPRHKVTEMGQEVTMRCQPILGHNTVFWYRQTMMQGLELLAYFRNRAPLDDSGMPKDRFSAEMPDATLATLKIQPSEPRDSAVYFCASGLAGLGPYNEQFFGPGTRLTVL.

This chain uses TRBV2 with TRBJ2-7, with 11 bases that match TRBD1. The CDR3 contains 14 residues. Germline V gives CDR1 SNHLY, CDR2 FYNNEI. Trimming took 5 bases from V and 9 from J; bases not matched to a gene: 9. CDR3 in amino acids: CASSLGQGAVRQYF. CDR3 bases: TGTGCCAGCAGTCTCGGACAGGGGGCGGTGAGGCAGTACTTC.

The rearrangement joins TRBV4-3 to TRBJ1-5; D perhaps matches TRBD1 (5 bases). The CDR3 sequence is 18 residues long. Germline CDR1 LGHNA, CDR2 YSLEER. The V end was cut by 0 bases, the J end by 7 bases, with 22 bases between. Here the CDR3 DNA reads TGCGCCAGCAGCCAAGATCATCTGAGCCCAGGGCGGTACCAGCCCCAGCATTTT. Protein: CASSQDHLSPGRYQPQHF.

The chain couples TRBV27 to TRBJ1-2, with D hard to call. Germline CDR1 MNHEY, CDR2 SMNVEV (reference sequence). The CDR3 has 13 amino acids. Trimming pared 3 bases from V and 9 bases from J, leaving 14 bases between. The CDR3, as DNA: TGTGCCAGCAGTTTCTTTAACAGTGATCGCTACACCTTC. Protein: CASSFFNSDRYTF.